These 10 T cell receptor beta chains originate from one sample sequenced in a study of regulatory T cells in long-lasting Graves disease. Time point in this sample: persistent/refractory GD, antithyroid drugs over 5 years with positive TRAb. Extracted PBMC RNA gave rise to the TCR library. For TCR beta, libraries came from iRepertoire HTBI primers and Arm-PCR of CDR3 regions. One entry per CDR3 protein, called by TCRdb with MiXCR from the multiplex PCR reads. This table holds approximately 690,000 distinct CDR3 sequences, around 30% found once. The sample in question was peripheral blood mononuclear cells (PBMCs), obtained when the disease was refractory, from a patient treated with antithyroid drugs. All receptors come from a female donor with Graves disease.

CDR3 amino acids: CASSENQGVSFGYTF. The DNA of the CDR3 is TGTGCCAGCAGTGAAAATCAGGGAGTCTCCTTCGGCTACACCTTC. The chain is built from TRBV6-1 and TRBJ1-2; TRBD1 might be the D (5 bases). V was clipped by 2 bases and J by 8 bases, with 18 bases between them. The CDR3 contains 15 residues. Germline loops: CDR1 MNHNS, CDR2 SASEGT.

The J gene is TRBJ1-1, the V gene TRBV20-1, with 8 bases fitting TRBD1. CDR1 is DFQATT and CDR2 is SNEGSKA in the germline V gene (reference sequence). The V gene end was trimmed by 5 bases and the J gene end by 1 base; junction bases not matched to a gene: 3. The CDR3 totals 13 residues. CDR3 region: CSARDRPNTEAFF. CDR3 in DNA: TGCAGTGCTCGGGACAGGCCGAACACTGAAGCTTTCTTT.

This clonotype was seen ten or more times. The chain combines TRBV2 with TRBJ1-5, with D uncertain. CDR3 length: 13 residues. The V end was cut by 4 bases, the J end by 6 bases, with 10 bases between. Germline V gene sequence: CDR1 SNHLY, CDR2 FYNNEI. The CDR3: CASSVGGFQPQHF. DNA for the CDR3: TGTGCCAGCAGTGTAGGAGGGTTTCAGCCCCAGCATTTT.

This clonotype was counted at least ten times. CDR3 in amino acids: CASSYSRFAGQEPQHF. The CDR3 coding sequence is TGTGCCAGCAGTTACTCGAGGTTCGCAGGGCAAGAGCCCCAGCATTTT. The chain links TRBV6-5 to TRBJ1-5, with D possibly matching TRBD1 (5 bases). The CDR3 is 16 amino acids. Trimming took 0 bases from V and 8 from J, leaving 17 bases between them. Germline V gives CDR1 MNHEY, CDR2 SVGAGI.

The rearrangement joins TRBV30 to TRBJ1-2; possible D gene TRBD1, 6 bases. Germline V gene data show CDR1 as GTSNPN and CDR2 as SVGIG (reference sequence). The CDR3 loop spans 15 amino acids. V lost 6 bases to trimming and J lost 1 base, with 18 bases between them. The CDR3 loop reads CACPQGNGYNYGYTF. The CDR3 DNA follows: TGTGCCTGTCCACAGGGAAACGGGTATAACTATGGCTACACCTTC.

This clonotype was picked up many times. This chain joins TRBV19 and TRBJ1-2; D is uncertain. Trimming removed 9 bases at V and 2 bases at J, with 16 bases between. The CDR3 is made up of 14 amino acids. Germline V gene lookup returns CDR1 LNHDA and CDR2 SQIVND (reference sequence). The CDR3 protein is CASSASSANYGYTF. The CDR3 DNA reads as TGTGCCAGCTCCGCAAGCAGCGCAAACTATGGCTACACCTTC.

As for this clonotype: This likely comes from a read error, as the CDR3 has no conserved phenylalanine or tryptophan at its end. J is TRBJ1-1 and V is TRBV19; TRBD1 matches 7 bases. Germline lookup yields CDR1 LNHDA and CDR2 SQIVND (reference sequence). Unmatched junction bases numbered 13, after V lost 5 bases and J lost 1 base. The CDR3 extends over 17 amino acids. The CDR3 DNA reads TGTGCCAGTAGTCCTCCCTCACAGGGGCCCTCGAACACTGAAGCTTTCCTT. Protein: CASSPPSQGPSNTEAFL.

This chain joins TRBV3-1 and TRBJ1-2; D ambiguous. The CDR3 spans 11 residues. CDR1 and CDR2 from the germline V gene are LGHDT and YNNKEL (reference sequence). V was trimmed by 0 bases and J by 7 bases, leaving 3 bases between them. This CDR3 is CASSQDFGYTF. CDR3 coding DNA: TGTGCCAGCAGCCAAGACTTTGGCTACACCTTC.

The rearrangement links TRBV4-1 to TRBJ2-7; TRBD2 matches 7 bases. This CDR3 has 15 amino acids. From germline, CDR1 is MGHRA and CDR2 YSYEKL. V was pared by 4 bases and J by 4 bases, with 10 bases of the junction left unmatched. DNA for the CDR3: TGCGCCAGCAGCCGTTTGGGAGGGAGTGGATACGAGCAGTACTTC. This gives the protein CASSRLGGSGYEQYF.

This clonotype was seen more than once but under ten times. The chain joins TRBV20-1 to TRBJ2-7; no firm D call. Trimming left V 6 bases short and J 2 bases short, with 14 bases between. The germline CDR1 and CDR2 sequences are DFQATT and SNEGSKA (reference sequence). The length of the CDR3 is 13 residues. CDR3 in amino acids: CSASRNEPYEQYF. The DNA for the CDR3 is TGCAGTGCGAGTAGGAACGAACCCTACGAGCAGTACTTC.